A selection of T cell receptor beta chains follows, all from one sample in a study of T cell changes during pregnancy in multiple sclerosis. This table comes from immunoSEQ multiplex PCR, and its TCRdb copy is limited to in-frame clones, with some not included. The table has around 66,000 clones, 91% seen once. The sequencing used peripheral blood, collected in the third trimester of pregnancy. Receptors originate from a female donor in good health, enrolled as a control in a pregnancy study. Both conserved end residues are part of each CDR3. A D gene is named only where the DNA matches it firmly. A row's size may be missing; if present it is once, few, many or a size class.

V gene,J gene,clone size,D gene,CDR3 protein,CDR3 DNA
TRBV29-1,TRBJ2-1,NA,TRBD2,CSVAPGLAFEQFF,TGCAGCGTGGCCCCGGGACTAGCCTTTGAGCAGTTCTTC
TRBV7-9,TRBJ1-2,NA,NA,CASSPRLPPDGNYGYTF,TGTGCCAGCAGCCCCCGACTCCCCCCAGATGGGAACTATGGCTACACCTTC
TRBV5-1,TRBJ2-1,NA,NA,CASSLASLALGNEQFF,TGCGCCAGCAGCTTGGCCAGTCTAGCCCTAGGGAATGAGCAGTTCTTC
TRBV6-6,TRBJ1-1,NA,NA,CASSYSSNTEAFF,TGTGCCAGCAGTTACTCCTCGAACACTGAAGCTTTCTTT
TRBV5-1,TRBJ1-4,NA,NA,CASSTDGGGLGEKLFF,TGCGCCAGCAGCACAGATGGGGGGGGCCTGGGTGAAAAACTGTTTTTT
TRBV5-1,TRBJ1-2,once,NA,CASSFSDPNYGYTF,TGCGCCAGCAGCTTTAGCGACCCTAACTATGGCTACACCTTC
TRBV2,TRBJ1-1,NA,TRBD1,CASSEAPAGGIMNTEAFF,TGTGCCAGCAGTGAAGCGCCAGCAGGGGGTATAATGAACACTGAAGCTTTCTTT
TRBV14,TRBJ1-4,NA,NA,CASSQDPGVGEKLFF,TGTGCCAGCAGCCAAGATCCAGGTGTTGGTGAAAAACTGTTTTTT
TRBV13,TRBJ1-2,NA,TRBD1,CASSPTGTGPNMYGYTF,TGTGCCAGCAGCCCTACCGGGACAGGGCCTAATATGTATGGCTACACCTTC
TRBV4-2,TRBJ2-3,NA,TRBD2,CASSQKEGLAGADTQYF,TGTGCCAGCAGCCAAAAAGAGGGACTAGCGGGTGCAGATACGCAGTATTTT
TRBV5-6,TRBJ2-7,NA,TRBD2,CASSWTSSYEQYF,TGTGCCAGCAGCTGGACTAGCTCCTACGAGCAGTACTTC
TRBV6-1,TRBJ2-1,once,TRBD2,CASSELAGYYNEQFF,TGTGCCAGCAGTGAACTAGCGGGATACTACAATGAGCAGTTCTTC
TRBV7-8,TRBJ2-7,NA,TRBD1,CASSLGDRGYEQYF,TGTGCCAGCAGCTTAGGGGACAGGGGCTACGAGCAGTACTTC
TRBV6-4,TRBJ2-1,few,TRBD2,CASSDGLAGDYNEQFF,TGTGCCAGCAGTGACGGACTAGCGGGCGACTACAATGAGCAGTTCTTC
TRBV4-2,TRBJ2-7,NA,TRBD2,CASSPLAGGPEQYF,TGTGCCAGCAGCCCCCTAGCGGGAGGGCCCGAGCAGTACTTC
TRBV19,TRBJ2-3,NA,NA,CASRISGDTQYF,TGTGCCAGTAGGATCTCAGGAGATACGCAGTATTTT
TRBV5-1,TRBJ2-1,NA,NA,CASSSHSEGVYNEQFF,TGCGCCAGCAGCTCCCACTCCGAGGGTGTCTACAATGAGCAGTTCTTC
TRBV9,TRBJ2-6,NA,TRBD1,CASSLRTGRSSGANVLTF,TGTGCCAGCAGCCTCAGGACAGGGCGGTCATCTGGGGCCAACGTCCTGACTTTC
TRBV7-9,TRBJ2-3,NA,NA,CASIYSGNTDTQYF,TGTGCCAGCATCTATAGCGGAAACACAGATACGCAGTATTTT
TRBV9,TRBJ1-1,few,NA,CASSVAGGEAFF,TGTGCCAGCAGCGTAGCCGGAGGTGAAGCTTTCTTT
TRBV10-3,TRBJ2-1,NA,NA,CAISEQREQFF,TGTGCCATCAGTGAACAGCGGGAGCAGTTCTTC
TRBV29-1,TRBJ2-7,NA,NA,CSVVVDEQYF,TGCAGCGTCGTAGTTGACGAGCAGTACTTC
TRBV29-1,TRBJ1-1,few,TRBD1,CSSTGGMGTEAFF,TGCAGCTCGACAGGGGGCATGGGAACTGAAGCTTTCTTT
TRBV5-1,TRBJ2-7,NA,NA,CASSLEAGPYEQYF,TGCGCCAGCAGCTTGGAGGCGGGCCCGTACGAGCAGTACTTC
TRBV29-1,TRBJ2-5,NA,TRBD2,CSVASGRLETQYF,TGCAGCGTAGCTAGCGGGAGGCTTGAGACCCAGTACTTC
TRBV2,TRBJ2-1,NA,NA,CASRAGGAAYNEQFF,TGTGCCAGCAGGGCCGGAGGGGCTGCCTACAATGAGCAGTTCTTC
TRBV27,TRBJ2-7,NA,TRBD1,CASSFSTADRGYSYEQYF,TGTGCCAGCAGTTTTTCGACCGCGGACAGGGGTTACTCCTACGAGCAGTACTTC
TRBV7-8,TRBJ2-7,NA,NA,CASSLRTGGDEQYF,TGTGCCAGCAGCTTACGGACAGGCGGGGACGAGCAGTACTTC
TRBV2,TRBJ1-1,NA,NA,CASRIPGLLNTEAFF,TGTGCCAGCAGGATCCCGGGACTTTTGAACACTGAAGCTTTCTTT
TRBV5-4,TRBJ1-1,NA,NA,CASSPPRGANTEAFF,TGTGCCAGCAGCCCCCCCCGAGGAGCGAACACTGAAGCTTTCTTT
TRBV27,TRBJ2-7,NA,TRBD1,CASSRGARTGGDEQYF,TGTGCCAGCAGCCGGGGGGCGCGGACAGGGGGTGACGAGCAGTACTTC
TRBV5-4,TRBJ1-2,NA,NA,CASSFPGHPIPNYGYTF,TGTGCCAGCAGCTTCCCGGGACACCCGATTCCTAACTATGGCTACACCTTC
TRBV13,TRBJ1-5,NA,TRBD1,CASSLRARQGIEPQHF,TGTGCCAGCAGCTTACGGGCTAGACAGGGGATTGAGCCCCAGCATTTT
TRBV5-1,TRBJ1-1,once,TRBD1,CASSPPGTGTTEAFF,TGCGCCAGCAGCCCCCCCGGGACAGGGACCACTGAAGCTTTCTTT
TRBV27,TRBJ2-2,once,TRBD1,CASSFTQTGGNTGELFF,TGTGCCAGCAGTTTCACCCAGACAGGGGGGAACACCGGGGAGCTGTTTTTT
TRBV6-5,TRBJ1-1,NA,NA,CASTPGVNTEAFF,TGTGCCAGCACGCCCGGGGTGAACACTGAAGCTTTCTTT
TRBV6-1,TRBJ1-5,few,NA,CASSEREALPQHF,TGTGCCAGCAGTGAACGCGAGGCTCTGCCCCAGCATTTT
TRBV7-2,TRBJ2-3,NA,TRBD2,CASSYSGRAGTDTQYF,TGTGCCAGCAGCTATAGCGGGAGGGCCGGCACAGATACGCAGTATTTT
TRBV10-3,TRBJ1-1,once,NA,CAISTEGAGVNTEAFF,TGTGCCATCTCTACTGAGGGCGCCGGGGTGAACACTGAAGCTTTCTTT
TRBV5-6,TRBJ2-3,NA,TRBD1,CASSKTGGTDTQYF,TGTGCCAGCAGCAAGACAGGGGGCACAGATACGCAGTATTTT
TRBV2,TRBJ1-4,NA,TRBD1,CASRASNRGGYEKLFF,TGTGCCAGCAGAGCATCAAACAGGGGCGGTTATGAAAAACTGTTTTTT
TRBV7-9,TRBJ2-1,few,NA,CASSSGRNEQFF,TGTGCCAGCAGCTCGGGGAGAAATGAGCAGTTCTTC